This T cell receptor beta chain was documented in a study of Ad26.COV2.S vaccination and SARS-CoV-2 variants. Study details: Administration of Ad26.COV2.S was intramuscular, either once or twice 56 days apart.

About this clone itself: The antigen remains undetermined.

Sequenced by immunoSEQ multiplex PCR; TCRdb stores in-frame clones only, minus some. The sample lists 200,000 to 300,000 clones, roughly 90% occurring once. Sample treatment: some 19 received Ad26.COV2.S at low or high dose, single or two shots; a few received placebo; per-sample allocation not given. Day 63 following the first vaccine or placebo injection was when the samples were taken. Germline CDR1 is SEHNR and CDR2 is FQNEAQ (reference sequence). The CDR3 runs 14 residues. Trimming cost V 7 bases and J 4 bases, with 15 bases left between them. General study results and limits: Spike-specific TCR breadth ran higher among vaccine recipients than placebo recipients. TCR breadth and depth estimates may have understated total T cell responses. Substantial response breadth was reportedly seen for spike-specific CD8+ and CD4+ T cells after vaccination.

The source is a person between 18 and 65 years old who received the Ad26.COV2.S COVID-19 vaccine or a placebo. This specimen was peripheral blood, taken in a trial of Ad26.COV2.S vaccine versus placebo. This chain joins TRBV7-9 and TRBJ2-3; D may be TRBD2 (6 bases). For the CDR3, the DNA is TGTGCCAGCAACCGACTAGGTTCCCCAGATACGCAGTATTTT. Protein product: CASNRLGSPDTQYF.